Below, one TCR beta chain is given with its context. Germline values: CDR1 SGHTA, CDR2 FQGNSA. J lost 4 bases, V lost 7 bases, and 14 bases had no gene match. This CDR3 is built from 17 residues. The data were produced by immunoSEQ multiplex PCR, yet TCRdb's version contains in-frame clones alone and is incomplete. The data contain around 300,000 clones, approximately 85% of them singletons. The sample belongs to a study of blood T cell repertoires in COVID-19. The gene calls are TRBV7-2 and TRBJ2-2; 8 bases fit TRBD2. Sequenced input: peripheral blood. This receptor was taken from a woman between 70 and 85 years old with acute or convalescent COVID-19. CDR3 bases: TGTGCCAGCAAACAACCCGCCGCGGGGGGAGGCACCGGGGAGCTGTTTTTT. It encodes CASKQPAAGGGTGELFF.